The next 21 T cell receptor beta chains were all read from a single sample in a study of blood T cell repertoires in COVID-19. Clones were read by immunoSEQ multiplex PCR, and TCRdb kept only the in-frame ones, dropping some. The data hold roughly 400,000 clones, with over 75% observed a single time. The sequencing input was PBMCs or T cells enriched from blood (not recorded which). Every receptor here comes from a man aged 25-45 years who had recovered from COVID-19.

V gene TRBV4-1 combines with J gene TRBJ1-2; 8 nucleotides align to TRBD1. J gave up 6 bases and V 1 base, and 13 bases lay outside the gene matches. Germline CDR1 MGHRA, CDR2 YSYEKL. The CDR3 totals 17 residues. The CDR3 loop is CASSQAPTTGGFDGYTF. CDR3 in DNA: TGCGCCAGCAGCCAAGCGCCCACTACAGGGGGATTTGATGGCTACACCTTC.

This rearrangement joins TRBV6-2 or TRBV6-3 to TRBJ2-7, with 10 bases that match TRBD2. Trimming took 0 bases from V and 3 from J; bases not matched to a gene: 5. This CDR3 has 16 residues. Germline CDR1 MNHEY, CDR2 SVGEGT. CDR3 sequence reads: CASSYSASGSFYEQYF. The CDR3 bases are TGTGCCAGCAGTTACTCGGCTAGCGGGAGTTTCTACGAGCAGTACTTC.

This clone was detected only a few times. The chain is built from TRBV25-1 and TRBJ2-2; no firm D call. The length of the CDR3 is 14 residues. The germline V gene has CDR1 MGHDK and CDR2 SYGVNS. Between the trimmed V and J ends, which lost 10 bases and 0 bases, there was a span of 12 bases. The DNA of the CDR3 is TGTGCCACCACAGATTGGACGAACACCGGGGAGCTGTTTTTT. Protein product: CATTDWTNTGELFF.

J is TRBJ1-1 and V is TRBV7-9; tentatively, D is TRBD1 (6 bases). Trimming removed 4 bases at V and 2 bases at J, with 11 bases between. CDR1 is SEHNR, CDR2 FQNEAQ, per germline (reference sequence). CDR3 size: 14 residues. The CDR3 protein is CASSYRGGNTEAFF. Written as DNA, the CDR3 is TGTGCCAGCAGCTATCGGGGGGGCAACACTGAAGCTTTCTTT.

This clone showed up just once. The CDR3 is CASSLGGTDTQYF. CDR3 sequence (DNA): TGCGCCAGCAGCTTGGGAGGGACAGATACGCAGTATTTT. The V and J genes are TRBV5-1 and TRBJ2-3; perhaps TRBD2 as D (5 bases). V lost 0 bases to trimming and J lost 3 bases, with 5 bases between them. This CDR3 is built from 13 residues. Germline CDR1 is SGHRS and CDR2 is YFSETQ.

This clone was observed a handful of times. V is TRBV18 and J is TRBJ2-7, with TRBD1 matching 7 bases. The CDR3 contains 15 residues. V shed 6 bases and J 3 bases; nucleotides not matched to a gene: 11. Germline V gene data show CDR1 as KGHSH and CDR2 as LQKENI. CDR3 sequence reads: CASSFRQGVLYEQYF. Here the CDR3 DNA reads TGTGCCAGCTCGTTTCGACAGGGTGTACTCTACGAGCAGTACTTC. Combining the CDR3 with reference TRBV18 and TRBJ2-7 gives the whole variable domain NAGVMQNPRHLVRRRGQEARLRCSPMKGHSHVYWYRQLPEEGLKFMVYLQKENIIDESGMPKERFSAEFPKEGPSILRIQQVVRGDSAAYFCASSFRQGVLYEQYFGPGTRLTVT.

The chain has TRBV4-1 and TRBJ1-1, with D perhaps matching TRBD1 (6 bases). V was trimmed by 2 bases and J by 1 base, leaving 11 bases between them. CDR3 length: 15 amino acids. Germline CDR1 is MGHRA and CDR2 is YSYEKL. CDR3: CASSQKGTRNTEAFF. In DNA, the CDR3 is TGCGCCAGCAGCCAAAAGGGGACACGGAACACTGAAGCTTTCTTT.

This rearrangement joins TRBV6-4 to TRBJ1-1; 7 bases are shared with TRBD1. The CDR3 totals 13 residues. The trim removed 6 bases at V and 1 base at J, leaving 2 bases unmatched. Germline V CDR1 and CDR2: MRHNA, SNTAGT. The CDR3 here is CASRGGANTEAFF. The CDR3 region has the DNA TGTGCCAGCAGAGGGGGCGCGAACACTGAAGCTTTCTTT.

The chain combines TRBV3-1 (or the pseudogene TRBV3-2) with TRBJ1-2, with a tentative D call TRBD1 (6 bases). V shed 1 base and J shed 6 bases, with 12 bases lying between them. Germline-derived CDR1 and CDR2 are LGHDT and YNNKEL (reference sequence). The CDR3 has 14 residues. DNA of the CDR3: TGTGCCAGCAGCCAAGGCCCCCCAGGGGATGGCTACACCTTC. Translating it yields CASSQGPPGDGYTF.

This rearrangement joins TRBV28 to TRBJ2-1, with 10 positions matching TRBD1. This CDR3 is 14 amino acids long. Germline V gene sequence: CDR1 MDHEN, CDR2 SYDVKM. Trimming at V came to 5 bases and at J to 5 bases, leaving 3 bases not matched to a gene. The CDR3 bases are TGTGCCAGCAGTGGGGGACAGGGGAACAATGAGCAGTTCTTC. Translating gives CASSGGQGNNEQFF.

The rearrangement joins TRBV5-4 to TRBJ2-3; 9 positions agree with TRBD1. This CDR3 contains 19 residues. Per germline, CDR1 SGHNT and CDR2 YYREEE (reference sequence). After removal of 1 base from V and 0 bases from J, the junction contained 12 bases not matched to a gene. As DNA, the CDR3 is TGTGCCAGCAGCTTGCTGCCTCCGGGACAGGGTAACAGCACAGATACGCAGTATTTT. Translated: CASSLLPPGQGNSTDTQYF.

The sample holds one count of this clone. V and J are TRBV9 and TRBJ1-1; TRBD1 might be the D (6 bases). Germline loops: CDR1 SGDLS, CDR2 YYNGEE. This CDR3 contains 13 residues. V was cut by 4 bases and J by 10 bases, with 17 bases left in between. CDR3 residues: CASSPVGGGSAFF. The CDR3 DNA follows: TGTGCCAGCAGCCCCGTAGGGGGGGGCTCAGCTTTCTTT. Looking up the rest from reference TRBV9 and TRBJ1-1 gives the full variable domain: DSGVTQTPKHLITATGQRVTLRCSPRSGDLSVYWYQQSLDQGLQFLIQYYNGEERAKGNILERFSAQQFPDLHSELNLSSLELGDSALYFCASSPVGGGSAFFGQGTRLTVV.

The V gene is TRBV18, the J gene TRBJ1-1; D remains ambiguous. Germline lookup yields CDR1 KGHSH and CDR2 LQKENI. The CDR3 length is 17 residues. V lost 2 bases and J lost 5, with 21 bases in between. The CDR3 is CASSPILDLSEATEAFF. CDR3 sequence (DNA): TGTGCCAGCTCACCAATTCTGGACCTCTCGGAGGCGACTGAAGCTTTCTTT.

This CDR3 is CASSPPSGTQETQYF. CDR3 bases: TGTGCCAGCAGCCCTCCCAGCGGGACTCAAGAGACCCAGTACTTC. The rearrangement joins TRBV7-9 to TRBJ2-5, with 7 bases that match TRBD2. The CDR3 extends over 15 amino acids. J gave up 2 bases and V 5 bases, and 8 bases lay outside the gene matches. CDR1 is SEHNR and CDR2 is FQNEAQ in the germline V gene (reference sequence).

This chain joins TRBV9 and TRBJ1-2; 7 bases fit TRBD1. Per the germline V gene, CDR1 is SGDLS and CDR2 is YYNGEE. The CDR3 sequence is 13 residues long. Germline trimming cut 3 bases from V and 4 bases from J; bases unmatched to any gene: 3. The CDR3 DNA sequence: TGTGCCAGCAGCGCCGGGACAGTCTATGGCTACACCTTC. It is translated as CASSAGTVYGYTF.

V and J are TRBV5-5 and TRBJ2-1, with TRBD2 matching over 8 bases. Germline lookup yields CDR1 SGHKS and CDR2 YYEKEE (reference sequence). The CDR3 is 15 residues long. V trimming: 4 bases; J trimming: 1 base; junction bases outside the gene matches: 4. CDR3 loop: CASSRTSGSYNEQFF. As DNA, the CDR3 is TGTGCCAGCAGCAGAACTAGCGGATCCTACAATGAGCAGTTCTTC.

In DNA, the CDR3 is TGTGCCAGCAGGCGTGCGGTAAGCAGCCACTACAATGAGCAGTTCTTC. This codes for CASRRAVSSHYNEQFF. The gene calls are TRBV7-2 and TRBJ2-1; D is unresolved. CDR1 is SGHTA and CDR2 is FQGNSA in the germline V gene. The CDR3 runs to 16 residues. V was trimmed by 6 bases and J by 3 bases, leaving 18 bases between them.

The rearrangement links TRBV27 to TRBJ2-5, with TRBD2 identical over 7 bases. After removal of 6 bases from V and 12 bases from J, the junction contained 16 bases not matched to a gene. This CDR3 is built from 14 residues. Germline loops: CDR1 MNHEY, CDR2 SMNVEV (reference sequence). CDR3 in amino acids: CASSDLAEARHKYF. In nucleotides, the CDR3 is TGTGCCAGCAGCGATCTAGCGGAGGCCCGCCATAAGTACTTC.

As regards this clone: Different DNA sequences within this sample yield the same CDR3. The rearrangement uses TRBV9 and TRBJ1-1; 8 bases line up with TRBD1. The CDR3 runs to 13 residues. V lost 4 bases to trimming and J lost 5 bases; unmatched junction nucleotides: 4. The V gene's germline CDR1 is SGDLS and CDR2 YYNGEE. The CDR3 loop reads CASSLQGGTEAFF. CDR3 coding DNA: TGTGCCAGCAGCTTACAGGGGGGGACTGAAGCTTTCTTT.

The chain has TRBV18 and TRBJ2-2; D is unresolved. Trimming took 3 bases from V and 4 from J, leaving 6 bases between them. The CDR3 has 13 amino acids. CDR1 is KGHSH and CDR2 is LQKENI in the germline V gene. As DNA, the CDR3 is TGTGCCAGCTCACCGTCGTCCACCGGGGAGCTGTTTTTT. It translates to CASSPSSTGELFF.

As regards this clone: Its ends do not fully match the called genes, so a read error is possible. V and J are TRBV2 and TRBJ1-1; D possibly corresponds to TRBD1 (6 bases). Germline loops: CDR1 SNHLY, CDR2 FYNNEI. The CDR3 loop spans 15 amino acids. Here the CDR3 reads CASTERGQLNTEAFF. Written as DNA, the CDR3 is TGTGCCAGCACTGAAAGGGGACAACTGAACACTGAAGCTTTCTTT.